One and the same sample provided the 16 T cell receptor beta chains below, sequenced in a study of T cell responses to AZD1222 COVID-19 vaccine. Sequencing was performed with immunoSEQ multiplex PCR; in TCRdb, only in-frame clones are kept and a portion is missing. The table includes 120,000 to 150,000 clones, about 90% detected once. The sequencing used peripheral blood, collected 28 days after the second AZD1222 dose. These receptors all come from an adult who received the AZD1222 COVID-19 vaccine.

The chain uses TRBV4-1 and TRBJ1-6, with a possible D match to TRBD1 (5 bases). The CDR3 runs 16 residues. Germline V lookup: CDR1 MGHRA, CDR2 YSYEKL. V was pared by 0 bases and J by 7 bases, with 13 bases between. This CDR3 reads CASSQEGAVANSPLHF. The CDR3 DNA follows: TGCGCCAGCAGCCAAGAAGGGGCCGTCGCAAATTCACCCCTCCACTTT.

The V gene is TRBV19, the J gene TRBJ2-1; 14 positions match TRBD2. The CDR3 is made up of 20 amino acids. Germline assignment: CDR1 LNHDA and CDR2 SQIVND (reference sequence). V was clipped by 3 bases and J by 7 bases; unmatched bases: 17. Written as DNA, the CDR3 is TGTGCCAGTAGTATTCCCCGACTAGCGGGAGGGCCCCCTACAGGGAATGAGCAGTTCTTC. Translated, it gives CASSIPRLAGGPPTGNEQFF.

V and J are TRBV7-2 and TRBJ1-5; TRBD1 matches 9 bases. The CDR3 is made up of 15 amino acids. J was trimmed by 7 bases and V by 1 base; bases with no gene match: 5. CDR1 and CDR2 from the germline V gene are SGHTA and FQGNSA. CDR3 coding DNA: TGTGCCAGCAGCTTAGGAGGGGACAGGGCACAGCCCCAGCATTTT. Translating it yields CASSLGGDRAQPQHF.

This chain uses TRBV11-3 with TRBJ2-5; D may match TRBD1 or TRBD2 (5 bases each). CDR3 length: 16 residues. Trimming shortened V by 5 bases and J by 4 bases, and 20 bases separated the two germline ends. CDR1 is SGHNT and CDR2 is YENEEA in the germline V gene. The CDR3 DNA reads as TGTGCCAGCAGCATGCACCGGGGCCAAACATTAGAGACCCAGTACTTC. It codes for CASSMHRGQTLETQYF.

The chain employs TRBV5-6 and TRBJ2-5; D is possibly TRBD1 (6 bases). Trimming shortened V by 3 bases and J by 4 bases, and 10 bases separated the two germline ends. The CDR3 has 13 amino acids. Germline assignment: CDR1 SGHDT and CDR2 YYEEEE. This CDR3 is CASSSNRVETQYF. CDR3 DNA sequence: TGTGCCAGCAGCTCTAACAGGGTAGAGACCCAGTACTTC.

The chain has TRBV7-3 and TRBJ2-2; TRBD2 matches at 8 bases. The CDR3 covers 15 residues. V shed 5 bases and J 3 bases; nucleotides not matched to a gene: 5. The germline V gene has CDR1 SGHTA and CDR2 FQGTGA. CDR3 protein: CASSLGLAHTGELFF. The CDR3 DNA reads TGTGCCAGCAGCCTCGGACTAGCTCACACCGGGGAGCTGTTTTTT.

The chain joins TRBV4-1 to TRBJ1-5; D is perhaps TRBD1 (5 bases). V lost 9 bases and J lost 2, with 11 bases in between. CDR1 MGHRA and CDR2 YSYEKL come from the germline V gene. The CDR3 consists of 13 residues. The CDR3 here is CASSGLGNQPQHF. Written as DNA, the CDR3 is TGCGCCAGTTCAGGGTTGGGCAATCAGCCCCAGCATTTT.

The chain is built from TRBV6-5 and TRBJ2-6; no clear D gene. Germline lookup yields CDR1 MNHEY and CDR2 SVGAGI. The CDR3 sequence is 13 residues long. V was pared by 9 bases and J by 0 bases, with 6 bases between. The CDR3 bases are TGTGCCAGTCAGAGCTCTGGGGCCAACGTCCTGACTTTC. Its translation: CASQSSGANVLTF.

This chain links TRBV2 with TRBJ2-7; a weak D match, TRBD1 (6 bases). This CDR3 comprises 15 residues. Trimming pared 2 bases from V and 6 bases from J, leaving 17 bases between. In germline, CDR1 is SNHLY, CDR2 FYNNEI. CDR3 residues: CASSERSGVAGEQYF. The DNA of the CDR3 is TGTGCCAGCAGTGAAAGGTCAGGGGTAGCAGGCGAGCAGTACTTC.

The rearrangement uses TRBV23-1 and TRBJ2-1; D is unresolved. TRBV23-1 is sorted into the ORF group, with uncertain function. This CDR3 is built from 15 residues. V dropped 1 base and J dropped 10 bases, with 17 bases sitting between them. CDR3: CASSQLVADLTEQFF. The CDR3 DNA sequence: TGCGCCAGCAGTCAATTGGTGGCCGATCTAACCGAGCAGTTCTTC.

The chain uses TRBV12-3 or TRBV12-4 and TRBJ1-2, with D unresolved. The CDR3 sequence is 12 residues long. Between the trimmed V and J ends, which lost 6 bases and 4 bases, there was a span of 9 bases. The CDR3 loop reads CASSEAGYGYTF. The CDR3 DNA is TGTGCCAGCAGCGAAGCAGGCTATGGCTACACCTTC.

The V gene is TRBV12-3 or TRBV12-4, the J gene TRBJ2-7; D possibly corresponds to TRBD1 (5 bases). Deletions cut 4 bases from V and 3 bases from J, with 7 bases between. This CDR3 region has 12 residues. The CDR3 loop reads CASSYQGYEQYF. For the CDR3, the DNA is TGTGCCAGCAGTTATCAGGGCTACGAGCAGTACTTC.

J is TRBJ1-3 and V is TRBV10-3; TRBD1 matches at 7 bases. Germline V gene lookup returns CDR1 ENHRY and CDR2 SYGVKD. V trimming: 7 bases; J trimming: 2 bases; junction bases outside the gene matches: 8. This CDR3 comprises 15 residues. The DNA for the CDR3 is TGTGCCATCATTCGACAGGGACTAACTGGAAACACCATATATTTT. It is translated as CAIIRQGLTGNTIYF.

The chain joins TRBV19 to TRBJ1-1, with D unclear. Per the germline V gene, CDR1 is LNHDA and CDR2 is SQIVND (reference sequence). Trimming pared 7 bases from V and 0 bases from J, leaving 9 bases between. This CDR3 is built from 13 residues. The CDR3 loop reads CASMPLMNTEAFF. DNA of the CDR3: TGTGCCAGTATGCCCCTTATGAACACTGAAGCTTTCTTT.

The chain uses TRBV15 and TRBJ1-1; D is unclear. Germline assignment: CDR1 LNHNV and CDR2 YYDKDF (reference sequence). V was pared by 1 base and J by 6 bases, with 12 bases between. This CDR3 contains 14 residues. The CDR3 region has the DNA TGTGCCACCAGCAGAGCTACGACGGTCCCTGAAGCTTTCTTT. Its translation: CATSRATTVPEAFF.

The gene calls are TRBV7-2 and TRBJ2-7, with D hard to call. CDR3 length: 14 residues. Germline lookup yields CDR1 SGHTA and CDR2 FQGNSA. The V end was cut by 2 bases, the J end by 0 bases, with 8 bases between. In nucleotides, the CDR3 is TGTGCCAGCAGCTTATCCGTTAGCTCCTACGAGCAGTACTTC. Its translation: CASSLSVSSYEQYF.